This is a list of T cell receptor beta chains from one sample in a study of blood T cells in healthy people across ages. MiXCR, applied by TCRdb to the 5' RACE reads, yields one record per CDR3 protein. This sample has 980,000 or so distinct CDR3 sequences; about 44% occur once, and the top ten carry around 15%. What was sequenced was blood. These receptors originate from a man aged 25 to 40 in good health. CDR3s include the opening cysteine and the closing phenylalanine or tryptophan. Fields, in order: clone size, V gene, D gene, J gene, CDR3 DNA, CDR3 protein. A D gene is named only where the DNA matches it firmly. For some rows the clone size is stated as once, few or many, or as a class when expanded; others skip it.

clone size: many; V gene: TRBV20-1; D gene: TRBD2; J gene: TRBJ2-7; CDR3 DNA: TGCAGTGCTAGAGAAGGTAGCGGGGGGATCTACGAGCAGTACTTC; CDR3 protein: CSAREGSGGIYEQYF
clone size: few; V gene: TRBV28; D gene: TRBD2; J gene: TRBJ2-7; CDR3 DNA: TGTGCCAGCATCTTGGGGGGGGTAGGGGCCTACGAGCAGTACTTC; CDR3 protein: CASILGGVGAYEQYF
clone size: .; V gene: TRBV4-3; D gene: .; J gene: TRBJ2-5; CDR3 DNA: TGCGCCAGCAGCACCTACAAGGACCAAGAGACCCAGTACTTC; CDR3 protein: CASSTYKDQETQYF
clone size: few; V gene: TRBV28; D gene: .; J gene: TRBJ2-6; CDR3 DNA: TGTGCCAGCACCCGTAGCGGAACCTCTGGGGCCAACGTCCTGACTTTC; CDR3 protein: CASTRSGTSGANVLTF
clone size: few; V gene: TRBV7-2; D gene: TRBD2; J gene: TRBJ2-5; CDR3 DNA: TGTGCCAGCAGCTTATTTGCGGGGGAAGAGACCCAGTACTTC; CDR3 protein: CASSLFAGEETQYF
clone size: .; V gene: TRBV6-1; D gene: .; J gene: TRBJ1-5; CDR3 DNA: TGTGCCAGCACTGGGGCAGGGACGTATAGCAATCAGCCCCAGCATTTT; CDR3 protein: CASTGAGTYSNQPQHF
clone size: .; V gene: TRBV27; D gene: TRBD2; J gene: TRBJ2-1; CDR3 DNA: TGTGCCAGCAGTAGACTAGCGGGACTCTCCTACAATGAGCAGTTCTTC; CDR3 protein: CASSRLAGLSYNEQFF
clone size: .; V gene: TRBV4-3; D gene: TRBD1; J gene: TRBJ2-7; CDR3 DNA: TGCGCCAGCAGCCAAGATTCGGACAGGGCCCCCTACGAGCAGTACTTC; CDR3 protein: CASSQDSDRAPYEQYF
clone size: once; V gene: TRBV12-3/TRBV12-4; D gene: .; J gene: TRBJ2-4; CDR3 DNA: TGTGTCAGCAGTTTAGGTCCGTACAATGAGCAGTACTTC; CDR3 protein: CVSSLGPYNEQYF
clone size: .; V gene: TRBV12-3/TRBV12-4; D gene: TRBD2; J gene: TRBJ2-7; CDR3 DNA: TGTGCCAGCCGACCGGGCGGGGGCTCCTACGAGCAGTACTTC; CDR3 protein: CASRPGGGSYEQYF
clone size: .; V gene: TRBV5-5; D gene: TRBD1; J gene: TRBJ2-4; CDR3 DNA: TGTGCCAGCAGCACAAACAGGGGTGGTGAGCAGTACTTC; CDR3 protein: CASSTNRGGEQYF
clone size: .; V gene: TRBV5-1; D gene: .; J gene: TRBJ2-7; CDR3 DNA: TGCGCCAGCAGCTTGGAAGGCGGTCGGTACGAGCAGTACTTC; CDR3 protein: CASSLEGGRYEQYF
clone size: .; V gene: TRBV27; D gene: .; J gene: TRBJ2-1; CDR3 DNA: TGTGCCAGCAGTTTAAAGGGGGAGAGGTCTAATGAGCAGTTCTTC; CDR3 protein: CASSLKGERSNEQFF
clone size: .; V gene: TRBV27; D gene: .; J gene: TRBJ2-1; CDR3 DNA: TGTGCCAGCACGGGGTTCAATGAGCAGTTCTTC; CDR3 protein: CASTGFNEQFF
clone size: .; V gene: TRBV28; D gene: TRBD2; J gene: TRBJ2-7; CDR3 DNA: TGTGCCAGCAGTTTAAAGGGGGGACTAGCGGGTTCCTACGAGCAGTACTTC; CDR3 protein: CASSLKGGLAGSYEQYF
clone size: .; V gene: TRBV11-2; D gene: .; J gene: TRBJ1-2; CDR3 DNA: TGTGCCAGCAGCTTACCCTTTCGTCAGGGCTGCACCTTC; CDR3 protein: CASSLPFRQGCTF
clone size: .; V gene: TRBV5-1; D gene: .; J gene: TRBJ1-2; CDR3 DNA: TGCGCCAGCAGCTCGGACGGACTGACTAACTATGGCTACACCTTC; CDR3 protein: CASSSDGLTNYGYTF
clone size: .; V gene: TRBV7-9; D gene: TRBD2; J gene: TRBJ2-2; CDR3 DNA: TGTGCCGGCAGCACGACTAGCGGGGGGCTAAACACCGGGGAGCTGTTTTTT; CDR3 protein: CAGSTTSGGLNTGELFF
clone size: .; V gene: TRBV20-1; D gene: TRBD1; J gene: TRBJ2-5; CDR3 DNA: TGCAGTGCTTCCCGGGACAGGGGATCCCTGGAGCAGTACTTC; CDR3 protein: CSASRDRGSLEQYF